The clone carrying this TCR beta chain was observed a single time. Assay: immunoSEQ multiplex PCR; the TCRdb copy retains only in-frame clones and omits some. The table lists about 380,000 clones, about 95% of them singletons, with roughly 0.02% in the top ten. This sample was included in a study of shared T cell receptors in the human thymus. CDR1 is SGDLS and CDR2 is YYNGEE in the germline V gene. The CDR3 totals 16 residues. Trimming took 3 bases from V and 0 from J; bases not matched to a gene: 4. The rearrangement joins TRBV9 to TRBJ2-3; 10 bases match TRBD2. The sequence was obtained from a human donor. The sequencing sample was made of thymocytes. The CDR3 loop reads CASSDRTSGSTDTQYF. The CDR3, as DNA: TGTGCCAGCAGCGACCGGACTAGCGGTAGCACAGATACGCAGTATTTT.